This entry lists 30 T cell receptor beta chains sequenced from one sample in a study of T cell repertoires in cytomegalovirus infection (dated by TCRdb to 2018 to 2020). Sequencer: Illumina HiSeq 1500. TCRdb's own reprocessing of the public reads used fastp at Q25 and MiXCR and kept productive beta chains. Merged by CDR3 protein, the rows form single entries marked with the most common genes and DNA. This sample has approximately 500,000 distinct CDR3 sequences in its table, and roughly 12% of those were observed once. 9.5% to 13% of the sample goes to the ten largest clones. What was sequenced was PBMCs. These receptors were obtained from a human donor in good health (CMV status not recorded). Some clones in this sample may be carry-over from other donors' samples.

The genes are TRBV9 and TRBJ1-2, with a tentative D call TRBD1 (6 bases). Germline CDR1 SGDLS, CDR2 YYNGEE. The CDR3 is 15 residues long. The V end was cut by 4 bases, the J end by 4 bases, with 17 bases between. CDR3 in DNA: TGTGCCAGCAGCCCCCGGACAGACGAAACCTATGGCTACACCTTC. Translation gives CASSPRTDETYGYTF.

This clonotype was found many times. The gene calls are TRBV20-1 and TRBJ1-1; no firm D call. Germline V gives CDR1 DFQATT, CDR2 SNEGSKA (reference sequence). V lost 6 bases and J 0 bases, leaving 14 bases between the germline ends. CDR3 length: 14 amino acids. CDR3 in DNA: TGCAGTGCCCCCCGAGACGGCTTGAACACTGAAGCTTTCTTT. Encoded protein: CSAPRDGLNTEAFF.

This clonotype was recorded at least ten times. The rearrangement uses TRBV5-1 and TRBJ2-1; possible D gene TRBD2, 6 bases. There are 15 residues in the CDR3. Trimming removed 7 bases at V and 0 bases at J, with 14 bases between. CDR1 is SGHRS and CDR2 is YFSETQ in the germline V gene. This chain's CDR3 is CASRKEGSSYNEQFF. CDR3 DNA sequence: TGCGCCAGCCGAAAGGAGGGGTCCTCCTACAATGAGCAGTTCTTC.

This clonotype was counted at least ten times. The chain recombines TRBV20-1 with TRBJ1-6, with D possibly being TRBD1 (6 bases). CDR1 is DFQATT, CDR2 SNEGSKA, per germline (reference sequence). V gave up 4 bases and J gave up 4 bases, with 20 bases separating them. CDR3 length: 17 amino acids. The CDR3 DNA reads TGCAGTGCTAAGGAGGCGGACAGACCAGCTTATAATTCACCCCTCCACTTT. It encodes CSAKEADRPAYNSPLHF.

The gene calls are TRBV5-4 and TRBJ2-5; no firm D call. Germline CDR1 SGHNT, CDR2 YYREEE (reference sequence). This CDR3 comprises 13 residues. V lost 6 bases and J lost 4, with 13 bases in between. The CDR3 nucleotides read TGTGCCAGCACAACTAACGTCGGAGAGACCCAGTACTTC. It translates to CASTTNVGETQYF.

The rearrangement links TRBV23-1 to TRBJ2-7; unclear D gene. TRBV23-1 is marked as an open reading frame, function uncertain. The ends were cut back, 4 bases at V and 6 bases at J, with 22 bases in the middle. This CDR3 has 16 residues. CDR3 sequence reads: CASSPTRSKEALEQYF. In DNA, the CDR3 is TGCGCCAGCAGTCCGACAAGAAGCAAAGAGGCCCTCGAGCAGTACTTC.

This clonotype was picked up many times. The V gene is TRBV12-3 or TRBV12-4, the J gene TRBJ1-4; maybe TRBD1 (5 bases). CDR3 size: 14 residues. V lost 2 bases and J lost 10, with 14 bases in between. In DNA form, the CDR3 reads TGTGCCAGCAGTTTATTAACCTATGGGGGAAAACTGTTTTTT. Translated, it gives CASSLLTYGGKLFF.

Remarks on this clonotype: A clone one base away is much larger, so this may be a read error. V gene TRBV27 combines with J gene TRBJ1-1; 10 bases map to TRBD1. CDR1 is MNHEY and CDR2 is SMNVEV in the germline V gene (reference sequence). CDR3 length equals 15 residues. The CDR3 region is CACSTRDRGFTEAFF. As DNA, the CDR3 is TGTGCCTGCAGTACCCGGGACAGGGGTTTCACTGAAGCTTTCTTT.

This clonotype occurred many times. The chain carries TRBV7-9 and TRBJ1-6, with 7 bases that match TRBD1. Trimming cost V 5 bases and J 3 bases; bases outside gene matches: 10. CDR3 length equals 17 residues. Germline CDR1 SEHNR, CDR2 FQNEAQ (reference sequence). The CDR3 reads CASSHADRDLYNSPLHF. CDR3 DNA sequence: TGTGCCAGCAGCCACGCCGACAGGGACCTCTATAATTCACCCCTCCACTTT.

This clonotype was observed a handful of times. V and J are TRBV29-1 and TRBJ2-1; 11 bases match TRBD2. The germline V gene encodes CDR1 SQVTM and CDR2 ANQGSEA. The V and J ends lost 6 bases and 6 bases, in that order; junction bases with no gene match: 10. The CDR3 is made up of 15 amino acids. As DNA, the CDR3 is TGCAGCGTCCCAAATTGGCTAGCGGGAGGCAATGAGCAGTTCTTC. Protein sequence: CSVPNWLAGGNEQFF.

This clonotype was counted ten times or more. CDR3 sequence: CASSLDRGEGVVHEQFF. The CDR3 DNA reads TGTGCCAGCAGCTTAGACAGGGGGGAAGGGGTTGTGCATGAGCAGTTCTTC. The V gene is TRBV7-6, the J gene TRBJ2-1, with 8 positions matching TRBD1. CDR3 length: 17 amino acids. Germline-derived CDR1 and CDR2 are SGHVS and FNYEAQ. Trimming cost V 1 base and J 8 bases; bases outside gene matches: 13.

There are many counts of this clonotype. The chain has TRBV29-1 and TRBJ2-1; 12 bases agree with TRBD2. Germline values: CDR1 SQVTM, CDR2 ANQGSEA. The CDR3 is made up of 13 amino acids. V was pared by 5 bases and J by 13 bases, with 9 bases of the junction left unmatched. CDR3 DNA: TGCAGCGTTAACACGGGACTAGCGGGCCGCCAGTTCTTC. The encoded protein is CSVNTGLAGRQFF.

This clonotype was detected many times. J is TRBJ1-4 and V is TRBV7-2; maybe TRBD1 (6 bases). In germline, CDR1 is SGHTA, CDR2 FQGNSA. The CDR3 has 18 residues. V was cut by 0 bases and J by 1 base, with 15 bases left in between. The CDR3 bases are TGTGCCAGCAGCTTAGCCCCTACAGGGAGGGGAACTAATGAAAAACTGTTTTTT. Its protein product is CASSLAPTGRGTNEKLFF.

The table lists this clonotype with many counts. The CDR3: CASSPRQNANTGELFF. The CDR3 nucleotides are TGTGCCAGCAGCCCTCGACAGAACGCGAACACCGGGGAGCTGTTTTTT. This rearrangement joins TRBV7-4 to TRBJ2-2; possible D gene TRBD1, 5 bases. This CDR3 contains 16 residues. Germline V gene data show CDR1 as SGHVT and CDR2 as SQSDAQ. V was trimmed by 5 bases and J by 0 bases, leaving 13 bases between them. Looking up the rest from reference TRBV7-4 and TRBJ2-2 gives the full variable domain: GAGVSQSPRYKVAKRGRDVALRCDSISGHVTLYWYRQTLGQGSEVLTYSQSDAQRDKSGRPSGRFSAERPERSVSTLKIQRTEQGDSAVYLCASSPRQNANTGELFFGEGSRLTVL.

Of note for this clonotype: This may stem from a read error, because a much larger clone lies one nucleotide away. This chain links TRBV2 with TRBJ2-3; 7 nucleotides agree with TRBD2. Germline CDR1 SNHLY, CDR2 FYNNEI. There are 15 residues in the CDR3. The chain's CDR3 is CASSPLASSRDTQYF. DNA for the CDR3: TGTGCCAGCAGTCCACTAGCGTCTAGCAGAGATACGCAGTATTTT.

This clonotype has just a few counts. The rearrangement links TRBV20-1 to TRBJ2-3, with 10 positions matching TRBD2. Germline CDR1 reads DFQATT; CDR2 reads SNEGSKA (reference sequence). The CDR3 is 16 amino acids. V lost 3 bases to trimming and J lost 3 bases; unmatched junction nucleotides: 9. CDR3 DNA sequence: TGCAGTGCTAGCACGCAGGGACTAGCGTTGACAGATACGCAGTATTTT. It is translated as CSASTQGLALTDTQYF.

The V gene is TRBV5-1, the J gene TRBJ1-1, with D uncertain. Trimming removed 8 bases from V and 5 bases from J, with 25 bases in between. Germline V CDR1 and CDR2: SGHRS, YFSETQ. The CDR3 contains 16 residues. CDR3 region: CARLLETTNTGTEAFF. The DNA for the CDR3 is TGCGCCAGACTCTTGGAAACGACAAACACGGGGACTGAAGCTTTCTTT.

The chain is built from TRBV29-1 and TRBJ2-7; 10 nucleotides agree with TRBD1. CDR3 length: 13 residues. Germline V gene data show CDR1 as SQVTM and CDR2 as ANQGSEA. V was clipped by 7 bases and J by 5 bases; unmatched bases: 8. CDR3: CSARTGGRDEQYF. CDR3 nucleotides: TGCAGCGCGCGGACAGGGGGACGGGACGAGCAGTACTTC.

This clonotype was observed at least ten times. The CDR3 region has the DNA TGCAGTGCTAGGGGGGGGGCCCTAGGCAATCAGCCCCAGCATTTT. Translating gives CSARGGALGNQPQHF. The chain combines TRBV20-1 with TRBJ1-5, with D possibly matching TRBD1 (6 bases). V was cut by 3 bases and J by 2 bases, with 14 bases left in between. The CDR3 contains 15 residues. Germline lookup yields CDR1 DFQATT and CDR2 SNEGSKA (reference sequence).

This clonotype showed up many times. The chain couples TRBV12-3 or TRBV12-4 to TRBJ2-1; TRBD2 matches at 10 bases. The CDR3 length is 15 residues. V was clipped by 3 bases and J by 8 bases; unmatched bases: 7. CDR3 sequence: CASSFSGGYGDEQFF. The CDR3 region has the DNA TGTGCCAGCAGTTTTAGCGGGGGGTACGGCGATGAGCAGTTCTTC.

This clonotype showed up many times. The V gene is TRBV7-2, the J gene TRBJ2-1; no clear D. Between the trimmed V and J ends, which lost 1 base and 4 bases, there was a span of 8 bases. CDR1 SGHTA and CDR2 FQGNSA come from the germline V gene. The CDR3 length is 14 residues. The DNA of the CDR3 is TGTGCCAGCAGCTTAGGCGTCGGATACAATGAGCAGTTCTTC. This translates into CASSLGVGYNEQFF. Variable domain in full (rest from reference TRBV7-2 and TRBJ2-1): GAGVSQSPSNKVTEKGKDVELRCDPISGHTALYWYRQSLGQGLEFLIYFQGNSAPDKSGLPSDRFSAERTGGSVSTLTIQRTQQEDSAVYLCASSLGVGYNEQFFGPGTRLTVL.

This clonotype appeared a few times. V gene TRBV7-9 combines with J gene TRBJ2-7, with D possibly TRBD2 on 6 matching bases. Trimming left V 2 bases short and J 5 bases short, with 16 bases between. Germline V CDR1 and CDR2: SEHNR, FQNEAQ (reference sequence). This CDR3 region has 15 residues. The CDR3 region has the DNA TGTGCCAGCAGCTTAACCCAGGGCGGGATGGACGAGCAGTACTTC. This encodes CASSLTQGGMDEQYF.

The chain employs TRBV5-4 and TRBJ2-5; the match to TRBD2 covers 11 bases. This CDR3 has 16 residues. The germline CDR1 and CDR2 sequences are SGHNT and YYREEE (reference sequence). J was trimmed by 3 bases and V by 4 bases; bases with no gene match: 8. CDR3 residues: CASSRASGLAEETQYF. CDR3 DNA sequence: TGTGCCAGCAGCAGAGCCTCGGGACTAGCGGAAGAGACCCAGTACTTC.

This clonotype has a count of ten or more. The V gene is TRBV19, the J gene TRBJ2-5; possible D gene TRBD2, 6 bases. Trimming pared 3 bases from V and 5 bases from J, leaving 10 bases between. This CDR3 region has 13 residues. CDR1 is LNHDA and CDR2 is SQIVND in the germline V gene (reference sequence). CDR3 in DNA: TGTGCCAGTAGTATTCAGGAGGGGGAGACCCAGTACTTC. As protein: CASSIQEGETQYF.

To note about this clonotype: This may be a read error: a much more frequent sequence differs by one nucleotide. The CDR3 bases are TGTGACACCCGAGAAGGCCGGGACAGGGACTATGGCTACACCTTC. Residues: CDTREGRDRDYGYTF. This rearrangement joins TRBV15 to TRBJ1-2; 9 nucleotides agree with TRBD1. Germline V gene sequence: CDR1 LNHNV, CDR2 YYDKDF (reference sequence). This CDR3 region has 15 residues.

This clonotype was recorded a few times. The rearrangement uses TRBV5-1 and TRBJ1-4; a possible D gene is TRBD1 (6 bases). CDR1 SGHRS and CDR2 YFSETQ come from the germline V gene. The CDR3 loop spans 19 amino acids. With 1 base removed from V and 0 bases from J, the gap between germline ends came to 19 bases. The CDR3 protein is CASSLFLRGAQATNEKLFF. As DNA, the CDR3 is TGCGCCAGCAGCTTGTTCCTGAGGGGGGCCCAGGCAACTAATGAAAAACTGTTTTTT.

The table lists this clonotype with a few counts. This chain connects TRBV5-1 to TRBJ1-1; D is perhaps TRBD1 (6 bases). CDR1 and CDR2 from the germline V gene are SGHRS and YFSETQ. The germline V and J ends were trimmed by 0 bases and 0 bases, with 12 bases remaining between them. The CDR3 has 16 residues. In DNA, the CDR3 is TGCGCCAGCAGCTTGGCCGTGGGGGACATGAACACTGAAGCTTTCTTT. Translating gives CASSLAVGDMNTEAFF.

This clonotype has ten or more counts. This chain links TRBV7-3 with TRBJ2-1; 8 bases agree with TRBD2. Germline V gene data show CDR1 as SGHTA and CDR2 as FQGTGA. The CDR3 is 15 amino acids. The V segment lost 1 base and the J segment 8 bases; nucleotides outside the gene matches: 7. CDR3 DNA sequence: TGTGCCAGCAGCTTAATTCCCAAGCGGGAGTATGAGCAGTTCTTC. As protein: CASSLIPKREYEQFF.

This clonotype was seen many times. The J gene is TRBJ2-7, the V gene TRBV5-1, with 13 bases aligning to TRBD2. V lost 4 bases, J lost 5 bases, and 12 bases stayed unmatched. Germline CDR1 SGHRS, CDR2 YFSETQ. The CDR3 sequence is 17 residues long. This CDR3 reads CASSGLLAGGPENEQYF. The CDR3 DNA is TGCGCCAGCAGCGGTCTACTAGCGGGAGGGCCTGAAAACGAGCAGTACTTC.

The chain uses TRBV6-1 and TRBJ1-1; D uncertain. V lost 1 base and J lost 0, with 9 bases in between. The germline V gene has CDR1 MNHNS and CDR2 SASEGT. This CDR3 contains 15 residues. The CDR3 DNA reads as TGTGCCAGCAGTGAAGATTCTTGGGTGAACACTGAAGCTTTCTTT. Protein product: CASSEDSWVNTEAFF.